The sequence of this TCR beta chain was determined in a study of neurological immune-mediated disorders. The cDNA was generated by 5'RACE with 10-nucleotide random UMIs. TCRdb reanalysed the 5' RACE reads using MiXCR and keeps one entry per CDR3 protein. The repertoire holds approximately 68,000 distinct CDR3 sequences, with around 5% as singletons. There are many counts of this clonotype. Antigen unknown. Study outcomes and limitations: Phylogenetic grouping put 18 of 34 multiple sclerosis patients' repertoires into one related-CDR3 cluster, a possible signature. TCR-beta repertoires seemed private in all groups, with no expanded CDR3 amino acid sequences shared.

J gave up 4 bases and V 3 bases, and 4 bases lay outside the gene matches. The CDR3 contains 14 residues. The germline gives CDR1 SGDLS, CDR2 YYNGEE. The gene calls are TRBV9 and TRBJ2-1; TRBD1 matches at 7 bases. The sample comprised PBMCs. The clonotype was recovered from a woman between 65 and 79 years old with multiple sclerosis. The CDR3 sequence is CASSDGQVYNEQFF. The CDR3 DNA reads as TGTGCCAGCAGCGACGGACAGGTATACAATGAGCAGTTCTTC.